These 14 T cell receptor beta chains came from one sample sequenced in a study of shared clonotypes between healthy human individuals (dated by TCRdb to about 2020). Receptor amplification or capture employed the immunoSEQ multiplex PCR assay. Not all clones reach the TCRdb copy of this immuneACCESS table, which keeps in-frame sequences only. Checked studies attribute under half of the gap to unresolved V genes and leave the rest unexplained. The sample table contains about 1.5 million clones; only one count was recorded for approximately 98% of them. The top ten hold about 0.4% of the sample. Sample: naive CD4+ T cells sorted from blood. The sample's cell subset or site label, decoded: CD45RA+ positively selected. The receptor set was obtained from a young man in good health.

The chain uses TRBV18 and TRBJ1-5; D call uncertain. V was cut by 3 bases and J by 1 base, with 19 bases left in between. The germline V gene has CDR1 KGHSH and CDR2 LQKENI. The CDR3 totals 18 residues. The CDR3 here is CASSPYRQGGSSNQPQHF. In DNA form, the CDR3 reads TGTGCCAGCTCACCCTATCGACAAGGAGGCTCCAGCAATCAGCCCCAGCATTTT.

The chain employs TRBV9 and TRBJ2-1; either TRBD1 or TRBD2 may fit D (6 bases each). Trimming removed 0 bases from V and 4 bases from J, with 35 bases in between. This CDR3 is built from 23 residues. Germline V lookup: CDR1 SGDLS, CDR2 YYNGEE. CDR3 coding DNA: TGTGCCAGCAGCGTAGAGGGGCCCGGGGGCAGGGTGGTGGGCCTAGCAGAATACAATGAGCAGTTCTTC. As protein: CASSVEGPGGRVVGLAEYNEQFF.

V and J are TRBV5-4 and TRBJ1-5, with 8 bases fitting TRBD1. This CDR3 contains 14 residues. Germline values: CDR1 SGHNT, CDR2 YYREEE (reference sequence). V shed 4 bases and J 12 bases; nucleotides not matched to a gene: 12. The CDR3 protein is CASSLGQGPPLQHF. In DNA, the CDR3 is TGTGCCAGCAGCCTTGGACAGGGTCCCCCTCTCCAGCATTTT.

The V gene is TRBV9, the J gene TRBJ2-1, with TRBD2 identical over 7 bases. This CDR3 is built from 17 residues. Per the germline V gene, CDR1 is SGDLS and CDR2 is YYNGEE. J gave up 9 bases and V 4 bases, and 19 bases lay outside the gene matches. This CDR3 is CASSRITSGIGDVEQFF. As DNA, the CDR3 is TGTGCCAGCAGCCGGATCACGAGCGGGATCGGGGACGTTGAGCAGTTCTTC.

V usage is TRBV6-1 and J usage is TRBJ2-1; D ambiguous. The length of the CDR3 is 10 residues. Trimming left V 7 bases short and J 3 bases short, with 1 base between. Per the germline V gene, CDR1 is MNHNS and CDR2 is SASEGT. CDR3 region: CASNYNEQFF. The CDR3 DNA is TGTGCCAGCAACTACAATGAGCAGTTCTTC.

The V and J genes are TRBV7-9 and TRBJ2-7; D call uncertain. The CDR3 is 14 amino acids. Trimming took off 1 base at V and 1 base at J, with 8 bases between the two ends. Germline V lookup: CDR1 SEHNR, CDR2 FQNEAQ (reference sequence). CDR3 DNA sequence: TGTGCCAGCAGCTTAGTTCTGGGATCCTACGAGCAGTACTTC. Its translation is CASSLVLGSYEQYF.

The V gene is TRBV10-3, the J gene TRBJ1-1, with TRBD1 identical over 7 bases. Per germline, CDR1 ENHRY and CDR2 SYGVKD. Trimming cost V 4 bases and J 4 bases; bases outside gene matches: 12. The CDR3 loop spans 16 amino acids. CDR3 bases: TGTGCCATCAGTGCAAGAGCCGTGACAGGGCTCACTGAAGCTTTCTTT. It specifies CAISARAVTGLTEAFF.

The CDR3 nucleotides read TGTGCCAGCAGCGCACAGACTAGCGGAGGGAGCTCCTACAATGAGCAGTTCTTC. Protein product: CASSAQTSGGSSYNEQFF. The J gene is TRBJ2-1, the V gene TRBV9, with TRBD2 identical over 9 bases. V lost 3 bases to trimming and J lost 0 bases; unmatched junction nucleotides: 10. Germline V gene data show CDR1 as SGDLS and CDR2 as YYNGEE. There are 18 residues in the CDR3.

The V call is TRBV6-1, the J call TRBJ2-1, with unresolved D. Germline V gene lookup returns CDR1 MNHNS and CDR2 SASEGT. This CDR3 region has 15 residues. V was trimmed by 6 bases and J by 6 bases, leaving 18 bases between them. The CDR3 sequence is CASSPLTTNANEQFF. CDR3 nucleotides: TGTGCCAGCAGCCCCCTAACAACAAACGCCAATGAGCAGTTCTTC.

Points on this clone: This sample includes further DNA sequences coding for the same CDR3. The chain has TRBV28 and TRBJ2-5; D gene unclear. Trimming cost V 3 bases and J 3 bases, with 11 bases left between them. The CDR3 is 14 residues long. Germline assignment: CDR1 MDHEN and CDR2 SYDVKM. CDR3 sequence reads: CASSFSGRKETQYF. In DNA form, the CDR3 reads TGTGCCAGCAGTTTTTCTGGCAGAAAAGAGACCCAGTACTTC.

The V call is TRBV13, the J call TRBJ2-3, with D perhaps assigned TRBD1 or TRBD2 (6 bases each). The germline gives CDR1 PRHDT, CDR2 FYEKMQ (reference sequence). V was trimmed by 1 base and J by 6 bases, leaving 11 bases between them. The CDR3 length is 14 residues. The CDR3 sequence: CASSLVSGADTQYF. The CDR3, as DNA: TGTGCCAGCAGCTTAGTTTCGGGGGCTGATACGCAGTATTTT.

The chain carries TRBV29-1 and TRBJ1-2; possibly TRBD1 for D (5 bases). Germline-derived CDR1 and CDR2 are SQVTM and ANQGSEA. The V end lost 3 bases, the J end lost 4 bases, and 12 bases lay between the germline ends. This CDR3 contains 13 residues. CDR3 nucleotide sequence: TGCAGCGTTGAGGAGGCGAGGGGCTATGGCTACACCTTC. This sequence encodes CSVEEARGYGYTF.

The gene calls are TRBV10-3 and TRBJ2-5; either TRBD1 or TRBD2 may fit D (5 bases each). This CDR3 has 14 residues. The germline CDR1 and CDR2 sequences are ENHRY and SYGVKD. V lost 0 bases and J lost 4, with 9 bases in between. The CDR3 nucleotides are TGTGCCATCAGTGAGTCAGGGACGTCAGAGACCCAGTACTTC. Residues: CAISESGTSETQYF.

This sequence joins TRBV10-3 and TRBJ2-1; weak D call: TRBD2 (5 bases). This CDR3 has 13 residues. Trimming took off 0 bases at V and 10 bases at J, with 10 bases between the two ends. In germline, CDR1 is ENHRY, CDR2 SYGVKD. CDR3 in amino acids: CAISESSGWEQFF. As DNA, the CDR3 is TGTGCCATCAGTGAGTCCAGCGGATGGGAGCAGTTCTTC.